Detailed here is one T cell receptor beta chain. This specimen comes from a study of T-cell memory formation after mild COVID-19. TCRdb analysed the 5' RACE reads with MiXCR anew, one entry per CDR3 protein. The sample carries roughly 260,000 distinct CDR3 sequences, 16% recorded once. Germline V CDR1 and CDR2: MNHEY, SMNVEV (reference sequence). Trimming at V came to 3 bases and at J to 7 bases, leaving 15 bases not matched to a gene. The CDR3 totals 17 residues. The sequence derives from a man younger than 30 who had mild COVID-19 (a few samples of this study predate the infection). Cell type and time point are not known. This chain links TRBV27 with TRBJ2-3; 8 bases fit TRBD2. Sequencing input: PBMCs or a T cell subset sorted from them (not recorded which). The CDR3 sequence: CASSFGARPGGRNTQYF. In DNA, the CDR3 is TGTGCCAGCAGTTTCGGGGCCCGTCCGGGGGGGCGAAATACGCAGTATTTT.